The rows below give T cell receptor beta chains drawn from one sample of a study of Tregs in tolerant kidney transplant recipients. Measured with immunoSEQ multiplex PCR; TCRdb has only the in-frame clones, and not every one. The sample has approximately 69,000 clones, roughly 91% seen once. The sequences come from CD4+ T cells from blood, collected before the transplant. The receptors here all came from a human donor who received a combined kidney and bone marrow transplant. CDR3s include the opening cysteine and the closing phenylalanine or tryptophan. The order of the fields is J gene, clone size, V gene, D gene, CDR3 protein, CDR3 DNA. A D gene is named only where the DNA matches it firmly. A row's size may be missing; if present it is once, few, many or a size class.

TRBJ2-1,.,TRBV19,TRBD2,CASSIPSGRVVDEQFF,TGTGCCAGTAGTATCCCTTCCGGGAGGGTGGTCGATGAGCAGTTCTTC
TRBJ2-5,once,TRBV5-1,.,CASSVQPAGAQETQYF,TGCGCCAGCAGCGTGCAACCCGCGGGGGCCCAAGAGACCCAGTACTTC
TRBJ1-3,.,TRBV15,.,CATSRGSSGNTIYF,TGTGCCACCAGCAGAGGTAGCTCTGGAAACACCATATATTTT
TRBJ1-2,.,TRBV18,TRBD1,CASSPAGTGNNYGYTF,TGTGCCAGCTCACCTGCCGGGACAGGGAATAACTATGGCTACACCTTC
TRBJ2-1,.,TRBV11-2,.,CASSLDGQYNEQFF,TGTGCCAGCAGCTTAGATGGGCAGTACAATGAGCAGTTCTTC
TRBJ2-7,.,TRBV7-9,TRBD1,CASSFVTGVIHEQYF,TGTGCCAGCAGCTTCGTGACAGGGGTCATCCACGAGCAGTACTTC
TRBJ1-2,.,TRBV18,TRBD1,CASSVSTGGYGYTF,TGTGCCAGCTCAGTCTCGACAGGGGGCTATGGCTACACCTTC
TRBJ2-2,.,TRBV9,TRBD1,CASSFYDRGAGELFF,TGTGCCAGCAGCTTCTACGACAGGGGGGCCGGGGAGCTGTTTTTT
TRBJ2-7,.,TRBV28,TRBD2,CASSLRGRVWNEQYF,TGTGCCAGCAGTTTAAGAGGGAGGGTTTGGAACGAGCAGTACTTC
TRBJ1-1,.,TRBV18,TRBD1,CASSPSQQGVGTEAFF,TGTGCCAGCTCGCCAAGCCAACAGGGGGTAGGGACTGAAGCTTTCTTT
TRBJ1-2,once,TRBV27,.,CASSPRGLLGYGYTF,TGTGCCAGCAGTCCCAGGGGTTTACTAGGCTATGGCTACACCTTC
TRBJ2-5,.,TRBV11-3,TRBD1,CASASTGKRGETQYF,TGTGCCAGCGCATCGACAGGGAAACGGGGAGAGACCCAGTACTTC
TRBJ2-5,.,TRBV7-2,TRBD2,CASSPLGGGETQYF,TGTGCCAGCTCCCCCCTGGGGGGGGGAGAGACCCAGTACTTC
TRBJ2-3,.,TRBV5-6,.,CASSSTTVRKYF,TGTGCCAGCAGCTCCACGACTGTCCGCAAGTATTTT
TRBJ1-1,.,TRBV4-2,TRBD1,CASSQGGTGGTEAFF,TGTGCCAGCAGCCAAGGAGGGACAGGGGGGACTGAAGCTTTCTTT
TRBJ2-5,.,TRBV13,TRBD2,CASSSRTSGRGETQYF,TGTGCCAGCAGCTCTCGGACTAGCGGGAGGGGGGAGACCCAGTACTTC
TRBJ2-1,.,TRBV4-1,.,CASSQDRAKAGNEQFF,TGCGCCAGCAGCCAAGATCGGGCCAAGGCGGGCAATGAGCAGTTCTTC
TRBJ1-1,.,TRBV29-1,TRBD1,CSVEGQLNTEAFF,TGCAGCGTTGAGGGACAGTTGAACACTGAAGCTTTCTTT
TRBJ2-7,.,TRBV11-2,.,CASIKDAGAPYEQYF,TGTGCCAGCATCAAGGATGCGGGCGCCCCCTACGAGCAGTACTTC
TRBJ2-5,.,TRBV6-6,TRBD2,CASSYKVGGSETQYF,TGTGCCAGCAGTTACAAAGTGGGGGGGTCGGAGACCCAGTACTTC
TRBJ2-1,.,TRBV5-3,TRBD1,CARSFDRVIANEQFF,TGTGCCAGAAGCTTCGACAGGGTGATAGCCAATGAGCAGTTCTTC
TRBJ2-1,.,TRBV28,TRBD2,CASSPGGRTERFF,TGTGCCAGCAGTCCGGGGGGGCGAACAGAACGGTTCTTC
TRBJ2-1,.,TRBV7-9,TRBD1,CASSARQGALNEQFF,TGTGCCAGCAGCGCGAGACAGGGGGCTCTCAATGAGCAGTTCTTC
TRBJ2-3,.,TRBV7-6,TRBD1,CASAHRGTGVTDTQYF,TGTGCCAGCGCCCACCGAGGGACAGGGGTAACAGATACGCAGTATTTT
TRBJ2-1,few,TRBV18,.,CASSLGDYNEQFF,TGTGCCAGCTCGCTAGGGGACTACAATGAGCAGTTCTTC
TRBJ2-5,once,TRBV6-5,.,CASSRQPQETQYF,TGTGCCAGCAGCCGACAGCCCCAAGAGACCCAGTACTTC
TRBJ2-1,.,TRBV18,.,CASSRTDANNEQFF,TGTGCCAGCTCACGGACTGATGCAAACAATGAGCAGTTCTTC
TRBJ1-1,.,TRBV10-2,.,CASSETGSGTEAFF,TGCGCCAGCAGTGAGACAGGGTCGGGCACTGAAGCTTTCTTT
TRBJ2-7,.,TRBV28,TRBD1,CASSIDRGPYEQYF,TGTGCCAGCAGTATCGACAGGGGCCCCTACGAGCAGTACTTC
TRBJ1-4,.,TRBV5-1,.,CASSLGNRAIEKLFF,TGCGCCAGCAGCTTGGGGAACAGGGCAATTGAAAAACTGTTTTTT
TRBJ2-7,.,TRBV28,.,CASRPAATYEQYF,TGTGCCAGCAGACCCGCAGCGACCTACGAGCAGTACTTC
TRBJ2-7,few,TRBV7-3,TRBD1,CASSPGTGGEQYF,TGTGCCAGCAGCCCCGGGACAGGGGGCGAGCAGTACTTC
TRBJ1-2,.,TRBV19,.,CASNRVGGDYGYTF,TGTGCCAGTAATCGAGTGGGCGGGGACTATGGCTACACCTTC
TRBJ2-7,.,TRBV5-1,.,CASSRDSLSYEQYF,TGCGCCAGCAGCCGGGATTCCCTCTCCTACGAGCAGTACTTC
TRBJ1-2,.,TRBV5-6,TRBD1,CASSPPGQDYGYTF,TGTGCCAGCAGCCCGCCGGGACAGGATTATGGCTACACCTTC
TRBJ2-7,.,TRBV4-3,TRBD1,CASSQGVPGQGFSYEQYF,TGCGCCAGCAGCCAAGGCGTTCCGGGACAGGGGTTTTCCTACGAGCAGTACTTC
TRBJ2-1,.,TRBV14,TRBD2,CASSLIAGGLDEQFF,TGTGCCAGCAGCCTAATAGCGGGAGGGTTGGATGAGCAGTTCTTC
TRBJ2-3,.,TRBV27,TRBD2,CASSLGTSGSADTQYF,TGTGCCAGCAGTTTAGGGACTAGCGGGAGCGCAGATACGCAGTATTTT
TRBJ2-1,.,TRBV7-9,.,CASSSQTGEQFF,TGTGCCAGCAGCTCTCAGACTGGTGAGCAGTTCTTC
TRBJ2-7,.,TRBV19,.,CASSIAVLAYEQYF,TGTGCCAGTAGTATAGCGGTCTTGGCCTACGAGCAGTACTTC
TRBJ1-2,.,TRBV28,.,CASIPGAGDWVREYTF,TGTGCCAGCATACCCGGAGCGGGGGATTGGGTGCGTGAGTACACCTTC
TRBJ1-1,few,TRBV5-1,TRBD1,CASNLGRGLMGNTEAFF,TGCGCCAGCAACCTGGGCAGGGGGCTTATGGGAAACACTGAAGCTTTCTTT
TRBJ2-1,once,TRBV7-7,TRBD2,CASSSGLAGGLDEQFF,TGTGCTAGCAGCTCAGGACTAGCGGGAGGGTTGGATGAGCAGTTCTTC
TRBJ1-1,once,TRBV2,TRBD1,CASRLLTGGELDPTEAFF,TGTGCCAGCAGACTGCTGACAGGGGGCGAGTTAGATCCCACTGAAGCTTTCTTT
TRBJ2-4,.,TRBV7-9,TRBD1,CASSLGQGLKNIQYF,TGTGCCAGCAGCTTAGGACAGGGCCTTAAAAACATTCAGTACTTC
TRBJ1-2,.,TRBV30,TRBD1,CAWSTSQTGNKGYTF,TGTGCCTGGAGTACTTCTCAGACAGGGAATAAGGGCTACACCTTC
TRBJ2-3,.,TRBV6-1,.,CASHRGTDTQYF,TGTGCCAGCCATAGGGGCACGGATACGCAGTATTTT
TRBJ2-5,.,TRBV7-9,.,CASSSSLGTQYF,TGTGCCAGCAGCTCAAGTCTCGGGACCCAGTACTTC
TRBJ2-4,.,TRBV28,.,CASSPSDSYKNIQYF,TGTGCCAGCAGTCCAAGCGACAGCTACAAAAACATTCAGTACTTC
TRBJ2-1,.,TRBV9,TRBD2,CASSARLAGGYNEQFF,TGTGCCAGCAGCGCTCGACTAGCGGGAGGGTACAATGAGCAGTTCTTC
TRBJ1-1,.,TRBV7-9,.,CASSLAVGGTEAFF,TGTGCCAGCAGCTTAGCGGTGGGGGGCACTGAAGCTTTCTTT
TRBJ1-1,.,TRBV5-1,.,CASSFSDSPAAAFF,TGCGCCAGCAGCTTTAGTGACAGCCCCGCAGCAGCTTTCTTT
TRBJ2-7,.,TRBV7-2,TRBD1,CASSPRGTGSYEQYF,TGTGCCAGCAGCCCGCGGGGGACAGGGAGCTACGAGCAGTACTTC
TRBJ2-3,.,TRBV5-1,.,CASSQGGSDTQYF,TGCGCCAGCAGCCAAGGGGGTTCAGATACGCAGTATTTT
TRBJ1-5,.,TRBV28,TRBD1,CASTPRDRSYSNQPQHF,TGTGCCAGCACCCCGAGGGACAGAAGCTATAGCAATCAGCCCCAGCATTTT
TRBJ2-5,.,TRBV7-9,.,CASSPEGVGGLETQYF,TGTGCCAGCAGCCCAGAGGGAGTGGGGGGGCTCGAGACCCAGTACTTC
TRBJ2-6,.,TRBV4-3,.,CASSRWSSSGANVLTF,TGCGCCAGCAGCAGATGGAGTAGCTCTGGGGCCAACGTCCTGACTTTC
TRBJ2-3,.,TRBV5-1,.,CASSLYEGTDTQYF,TGCGCCAGCAGCTTGTACGAGGGCACAGATACGCAGTATTTT
TRBJ2-7,.,TRBV7-2,TRBD2,CASSLEGLATYEQYF,TGTGCCAGCAGCTTAGAAGGACTAGCGACCTACGAGCAGTACTTC
TRBJ2-1,few,TRBV25-1,TRBD2,CASSEISSGKNEQFF,TGTGCCAGCAGTGAAATCTCTAGCGGGAAAAATGAGCAGTTCTTC